Listed here are 30 T cell receptor beta chains from one sample, sequenced in a study of shared clonotypes between healthy human individuals. Only CD45RO-negative cells positively selected for CCR7 counted as naive CD8 cells, so terminally differentiated effector memory CD45RA+ cells were excluded. Profiled with immunoSEQ multiplex PCR; TCRdb holds only in-frame clones, not every one. Altogether about 680,000 clones are present, roughly 94% being singletons, with the ten largest covering more than 20%. Material for sequencing was naive CD8+ T cells sorted from blood. The receptors originated from a man younger than 40 in good health.

The chain uses TRBV28 and TRBJ2-1; D possibly corresponds to TRBD2 (5 bases). V lost 9 bases, J lost 3 bases, and 18 bases lay in between. The length of the CDR3 is 15 residues. Germline V gene data show CDR1 as MDHEN and CDR2 as SYDVKM. CDR3 nucleotides: TGTGCCAGTAAGACCGGAGGACGAGGCTACAATGAGCAGTTCTTC. Residues: CASKTGGRGYNEQFF.

This chain joins TRBV7-8 and TRBJ1-1, with D unclear. V was trimmed by 5 bases and J by 0 bases, leaving 10 bases between them. CDR3 size: 14 residues. Per the germline V gene, CDR1 is SGHVS and CDR2 is FQNEAQ. The CDR3 spells CASSVQRLNTEAFF. The CDR3 nucleotides are TGTGCCAGCAGCGTACAGCGTTTGAACACTGAAGCTTTCTTT.

This clone was recorded only once. This CDR3 is also generated by other DNA sequences in the sample. The V and J genes are TRBV2 and TRBJ2-1; D may be TRBD1 (5 bases). CDR1 is SNHLY, CDR2 FYNNEI, per germline. CDR3 length: 11 residues. V dropped 5 bases and J dropped 7 bases, with 6 bases sitting between them. The CDR3 bases are TGTGCCAGCAGTCAGGGAAATGAGCAGTTCTTC. Translating it yields CASSQGNEQFF.

The chain links TRBV6-6 to TRBJ1-1; D is unclear. The germline V and J ends were trimmed by 7 bases and 3 bases, with 6 bases remaining between them. The germline gives CDR1 MNHNY, CDR2 SVGAGI (reference sequence). The CDR3 has 11 residues. The CDR3 bases are TGTGCCAGCATTGAAGACACTGAAGCTTTCTTT. Encoded protein: CASIEDTEAFF.

The V call is TRBV30, the J call TRBJ1-1; D is possibly TRBD1 (6 bases). Trimming cost V 2 bases and J 6 bases, with 19 bases left between them. The CDR3 is 15 residues long. Germline CDR1 reads GTSNPN; CDR2 reads SVGIG (reference sequence). The CDR3 here is CAWSQDRDTGSEAFF. CDR3 DNA: TGTGCCTGGAGTCAAGACCGGGACACCGGGTCTGAAGCTTTCTTT.

The V gene is TRBV5-5, the J gene TRBJ2-5; D assignment may be TRBD1 or TRBD2 (5 bases each). The V end lost 6 bases, the J end lost 4 bases, and 22 bases lay between the germline ends. Per germline, CDR1 SGHKS and CDR2 YYEKEE (reference sequence). The CDR3 loop spans 16 amino acids. DNA of the CDR3: TGTGCCAGCAACCGCCGGGTTATCATGGGGGTAGAGACCCAGTACTTC. It codes for CASNRRVIMGVETQYF.

This clone was detected a few times. V and J are TRBV27 and TRBJ2-7; weak D call: TRBD2 (7 bases). From germline, CDR1 is MNHEY and CDR2 SMNVEV (reference sequence). V was cut by 5 bases and J by 3 bases, with 20 bases left in between. The CDR3 totals 16 residues. CDR3 bases: TGTGCCAGCAGTCGCCGGGGGGCCACGGGCAGCTACGAGCAGTACTTC. As protein: CASSRRGATGSYEQYF.

The chain combines TRBV6-1 with TRBJ2-7, with 9 positions matching TRBD1. The germline V gene has CDR1 MNHNS and CDR2 SASEGT. V lost 4 bases, J lost 5 bases, and 6 bases stayed unmatched. The CDR3 contains 14 residues. CDR3 protein: CASSAGQGLNEQYF. The CDR3 DNA reads as TGTGCCAGCAGTGCCGGACAGGGGCTGAACGAGCAGTACTTC.

This clone occurred a few times. This chain's CDR3 is CASSRSGLADYEQYF. CDR3 DNA: TGTGCCAGCAGCCGCTCGGGACTAGCGGACTACGAGCAGTACTTC. The chain employs TRBV27 and TRBJ2-7, with TRBD2 identical over 11 bases. The CDR3 has 15 residues. Per the germline V gene, CDR1 is MNHEY and CDR2 is SMNVEV (reference sequence). Trimming cost V 6 bases and J 3 bases; bases outside gene matches: 7.

This clone was picked up a small number of times. The chain is built from TRBV7-9 and TRBJ2-1; TRBD1 matches at 10 bases. Trimming took 1 base from V and 6 from J; bases not matched to a gene: 3. This CDR3 region has 15 residues. Germline CDR1 SEHNR, CDR2 FQNEAQ (reference sequence). The CDR3 DNA follows: TGTGCCAGCAGCTTAGGACAGGGGGCGGCCAATGAGCAGTTCTTC. It is translated as CASSLGQGAANEQFF. Using reference TRBV7-9 and TRBJ2-1 for the parts outside the CDR3, the full variable domain is DTGVSQNPRHKITKRGQNVTFRCDPISEHNRLYWYRQTLGQGPEFLTYFQNEAQLEKSRLLSDRFSAERPKGSFSTLEIQRTEQGDSAMYLCASSLGQGAANEQFFGPGTRLTVL.

This chain uses TRBV28 with TRBJ1-2; a weak D match, TRBD1 (5 bases). Trimming took off 8 bases at V and 6 bases at J, with 22 bases between the two ends. The germline V gene encodes CDR1 MDHEN and CDR2 SYDVKM. CDR3 length: 15 amino acids. Here the CDR3 DNA reads TGTGCCAGCCACCCTGGGGGAGGCAGGGCCCATGGCTACACCTTC. Amino acids: CASHPGGGRAHGYTF.

The chain carries TRBV5-5 and TRBJ2-7; 12 bases align to TRBD2. Germline CDR1 is SGHKS and CDR2 is YYEKEE (reference sequence). This CDR3 contains 17 residues. V shed 0 bases and J 3 bases; nucleotides not matched to a gene: 7. DNA of the CDR3: TGTGCCAGCAGCTTGGCCAACGGACTAGCGGGGTTCTACGAGCAGTACTTC. The encoded protein is CASSLANGLAGFYEQYF.

This CDR3 is CASSIGLINEKLFF. The DNA of the CDR3 is TGTGCCAGTAGTATCGGACTGATAAATGAAAAACTGTTTTTT. The genes are TRBV19 and TRBJ1-4; D gene ambiguous. The CDR3 totals 14 residues. Trimming shortened V by 3 bases and J by 5 bases, and 10 bases separated the two germline ends. Germline CDR1 and CDR2: LNHDA and SQIVND (reference sequence).

J is TRBJ2-2 and V is TRBV27; no clear D gene. The CDR3 spans 15 residues. V dropped 6 bases and J dropped 2 bases, with 13 bases sitting between them. Germline assignment: CDR1 MNHEY and CDR2 SMNVEV (reference sequence). CDR3 residues: CASRTPPSNTGELFF. DNA for the CDR3: TGTGCCAGCAGAACGCCGCCCTCTAACACCGGGGAGCTGTTTTTT.

This chain connects TRBV5-6 to TRBJ2-7, with unresolved D. Trimming took 0 bases from V and 1 from J, leaving 14 bases between them. The germline V gene has CDR1 SGHDT and CDR2 YYEEEE. CDR3 length: 16 residues. CDR3 bases: TGTGCCAGCAGCTTGGCCGGCGAGGCCGGGTCCTACGAGCAGTACTTC. It specifies CASSLAGEAGSYEQYF.

The J gene is TRBJ2-1, the V gene TRBV11-2; 7 bases are shared with TRBD2. Germline trimming cut 2 bases from V and 10 bases from J; bases unmatched to any gene: 8. Germline CDR1 reads SGHAT; CDR2 reads FQNNGV. This CDR3 has 14 residues. In DNA, the CDR3 is TGTGCCAGCAGCTTACCGCGGGAGCACGGGGAGCAGTTCTTC. Protein: CASSLPREHGEQFF. Based on the CDR3 plus reference TRBV11-2 and TRBJ2-1, the full variable domain is EAGVAQSPRYKIIEKRQSVAFWCNPISGHATLYWYQQILGQGPKLLIQFQNNGVVDDSQLPKDRFSAERLKGVDSTLKIQPAKLEDSAVYLCASSLPREHGEQFFGPGTRLTVL.

The CDR3 sequence: CASRGTGTGVYEQYF. DNA for the CDR3: TGTGCCAGCAGGGGAACCGGGACAGGGGTCTACGAGCAGTACTTC. This chain connects TRBV11-2 to TRBJ2-7, with 10 nucleotides matching TRBD1. This CDR3 contains 15 residues. Germline trimming cut 6 bases from V and 3 bases from J; bases unmatched to any gene: 8. The germline V gene has CDR1 SGHAT and CDR2 FQNNGV.

The chain carries TRBV29-1 and TRBJ2-1, with D unclear. The CDR3 spans 9 residues. Trimming removed 3 bases from V and 9 bases from J, with 3 bases in between. Germline lookup yields CDR1 SQVTM and CDR2 ANQGSEA. CDR3 coding DNA: TGCAGCGTTGACTCTGAGCAGTTCTTC. This encodes CSVDSEQFF.

This chain connects TRBV5-1 to TRBJ2-7; D may be TRBD2 (6 bases). In germline, CDR1 is SGHRS, CDR2 YFSETQ. V lost 0 bases and J 9 bases, leaving 19 bases between the germline ends. CDR3 length equals 15 residues. Here the CDR3 reads CASSLAPGELRVQYF. CDR3 bases: TGCGCCAGCAGCTTGGCGCCGGGAGAGTTACGAGTGCAGTACTTC.

The chain has TRBV7-9 and TRBJ2-7, with 7 bases identical to TRBD2. CDR1 and CDR2 (germline): SEHNR, FQNEAQ (reference sequence). The CDR3 covers 12 residues. Unmatched junction bases numbered 6, after V lost 10 bases and J lost 3 bases. CDR3 sequence reads: CATGAGVYEQYF. The CDR3 DNA reads as TGTGCCACCGGGGCGGGGGTCTACGAGCAGTACTTC.

On this clone: Additional DNA sequences in this sample encode the identical CDR3. V is TRBV9 and J is TRBJ2-6; D is ambiguous. The germline CDR1 and CDR2 sequences are SGDLS and YYNGEE. Deletions cut 0 bases from V and 4 bases from J, with 5 bases between. The CDR3 spans 14 residues. The CDR3 DNA reads TGTGCCAGCAGCGTAGCTTCCGGGGCCAACGTCCTGACTTTC. Protein sequence: CASSVASGANVLTF.

V and J are TRBV11-2 and TRBJ2-7, with TRBD1 matching 7 bases. The V gene end was trimmed by 4 bases and the J gene end by 2 bases; junction bases not matched to a gene: 11. Germline lookup yields CDR1 SGHAT and CDR2 FQNNGV. The CDR3 has 16 residues. CDR3 sequence (DNA): TGTGCCAGCAGCTCGCCGCCGACAGGGATTCCCTACGAGCAGTACTTC. It encodes CASSSPPTGIPYEQYF.

This chain connects TRBV7-6 to TRBJ2-7, with D unclear. This CDR3 comprises 13 residues. Trimming took 1 base from V and 4 from J, leaving 8 bases between them. CDR1 and CDR2 (germline): SGHVS, FNYEAQ. The CDR3 protein is CASSLGKEYEQYF. The CDR3 nucleotides read TGTGCCAGCAGCTTAGGAAAAGAATACGAGCAGTACTTC.

The rearrangement joins TRBV7-9 to TRBJ2-6; D gene ambiguous. V lost 5 bases and J lost 0, with 8 bases in between. Germline V gene sequence: CDR1 SEHNR, CDR2 FQNEAQ (reference sequence). The CDR3 is 15 residues long. CDR3 in DNA: TGTGCCAGCAGCCCGCCGCTCTCTGGGGCCAACGTCCTGACTTTC. This translates into CASSPPLSGANVLTF.

This clone was recorded once. The V call is TRBV4-1, the J call TRBJ2-5; D not resolved. Germline V CDR1 and CDR2: MGHRA, YSYEKL. V lost 4 bases, J lost 5 bases, and 11 bases lay in between. The CDR3 extends over 13 amino acids. DNA of the CDR3: TGCGCCAGCAGCCCCGAGCGAGGCGAGACCCAGTACTTC. The encoded protein is CASSPERGETQYF.

CDR3 sequence reads: CASSRGLAGSNEQFF. Here the CDR3 DNA reads TGTGCCAGCAGCCGCGGACTAGCGGGAAGCAATGAGCAGTTCTTC. V is TRBV7-2 and J is TRBJ2-1, with 12 bases identical to TRBD2. The germline gives CDR1 SGHTA, CDR2 FQGNSA. V lost 5 bases, J lost 6 bases, and 5 bases stayed unmatched. The CDR3 covers 15 residues.

DNA for the CDR3: TGTGCCAGCAGTGGGACAGGATTTAGCAATCAGCCCCAGCATTTT. Protein sequence: CASSGTGFSNQPQHF. The chain links TRBV2 to TRBJ1-5; 7 nucleotides agree with TRBD1. CDR1 and CDR2 from the germline V gene are SNHLY and FYNNEI. The trim removed 4 bases at V and 0 bases at J, leaving 3 bases unmatched. This CDR3 has 15 residues.

This rearrangement joins TRBV11-2 to TRBJ2-5; 10 bases match TRBD1. CDR3 length: 16 amino acids. The V gene's germline CDR1 is SGHAT and CDR2 FQNNGV. The V and J ends lost 5 bases and 1 base, in that order; junction bases with no gene match: 7. CDR3 residues: CASSQPGQGFQETQYF. The DNA for the CDR3 is TGTGCCAGCAGCCAACCGGGACAGGGGTTCCAAGAGACCCAGTACTTC. The variable domain in full, with the rest retrieved from reference TRBV11-2 and TRBJ2-5, is EAGVAQSPRYKIIEKRQSVAFWCNPISGHATLYWYQQILGQGPKLLIQFQNNGVVDDSQLPKDRFSAERLKGVDSTLKIQPAKLEDSAVYLCASSQPGQGFQETQYFGPGTRLLVL.

The chain links TRBV6-1 to TRBJ2-6, with 14 bases lining up with TRBD2. This CDR3 is 17 amino acids long. The germline gives CDR1 MNHNS, CDR2 SASEGT. Unmatched junction bases numbered 1, after V lost 4 bases and J lost 2 bases. CDR3 DNA: TGTGCCAGCAGTGTGGGACTAGCGGGAGCTGGGGCCAACGTCCTGACTTTC. This encodes CASSVGLAGAGANVLTF.

The rearrangement joins TRBV28 to TRBJ2-7, with TRBD1 matching 10 bases. The junction had 6 bases not matched to a gene; V was cut back by 5 bases and J by 2 bases. Germline CDR1 is MDHEN and CDR2 is SYDVKM. The CDR3 has 15 amino acids. CDR3 sequence reads: CASSLGQGFTYEQYF. The CDR3 DNA sequence: TGTGCCAGCAGTCTGGGACAGGGGTTTACCTACGAGCAGTACTTC.